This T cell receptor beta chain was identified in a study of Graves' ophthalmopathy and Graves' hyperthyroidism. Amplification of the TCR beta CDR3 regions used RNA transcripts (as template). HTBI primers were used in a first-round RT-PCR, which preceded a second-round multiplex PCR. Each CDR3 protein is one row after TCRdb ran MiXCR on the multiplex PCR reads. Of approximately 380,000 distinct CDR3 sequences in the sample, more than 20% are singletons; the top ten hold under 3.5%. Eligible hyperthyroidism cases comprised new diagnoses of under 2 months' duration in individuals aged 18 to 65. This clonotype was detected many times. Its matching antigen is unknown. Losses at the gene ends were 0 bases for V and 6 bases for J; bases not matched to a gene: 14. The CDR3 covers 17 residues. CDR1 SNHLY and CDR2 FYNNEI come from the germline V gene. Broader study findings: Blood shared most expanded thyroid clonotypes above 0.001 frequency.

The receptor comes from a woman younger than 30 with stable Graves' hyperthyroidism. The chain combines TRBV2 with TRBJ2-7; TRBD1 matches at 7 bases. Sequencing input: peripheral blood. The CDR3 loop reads CASSEALFTQGLVEQYF. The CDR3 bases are TGTGCCAGCAGTGAAGCGCTTTTCACACAGGGGCTTGTCGAGCAGTACTTC.